This T cell receptor (beta chain) originates from a study of blood T cell repertoires in COVID-19. Original analysis: Estimation of nucleated cell counts was performed using reference gene primer amplification. TCRdb keeps only in-frame clones here, not all; method: immunoSEQ multiplex PCR. The V and J calls and clone size are taken from that table; D and trimming were inferred from the DNA. The sample holds 150,000 or so clones, approximately 91% seen once. Germline values: CDR1 SGHDT, CDR2 YYEEEE. With 4 bases removed from V and 8 bases from J, the gap between germline ends came to 18 bases. The CDR3 consists of 14 residues.

The V gene is TRBV5-6, the J gene TRBJ1-1; D is undetermined. Source material: peripheral blood. The TCR comes from a man over 45 with acute or convalescent COVID-19. The CDR3 nucleotides read TGTGCCAGCAGCCCCCTATCCGATTCGGGAGAAGCTTTCTTT. It specifies CASSPLSDSGEAFF.